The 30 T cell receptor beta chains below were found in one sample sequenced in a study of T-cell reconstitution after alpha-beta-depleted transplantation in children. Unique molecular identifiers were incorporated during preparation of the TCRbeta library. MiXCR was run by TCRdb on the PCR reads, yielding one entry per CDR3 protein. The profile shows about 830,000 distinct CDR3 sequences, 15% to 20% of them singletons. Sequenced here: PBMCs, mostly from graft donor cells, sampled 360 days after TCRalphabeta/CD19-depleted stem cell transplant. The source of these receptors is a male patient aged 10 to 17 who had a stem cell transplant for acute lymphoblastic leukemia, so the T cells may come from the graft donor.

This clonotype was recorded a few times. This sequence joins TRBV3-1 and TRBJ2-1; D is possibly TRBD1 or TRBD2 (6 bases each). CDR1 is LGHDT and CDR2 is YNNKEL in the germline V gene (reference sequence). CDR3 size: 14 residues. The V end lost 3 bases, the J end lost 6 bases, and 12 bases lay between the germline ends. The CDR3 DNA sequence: TGTGCCAGCAGCCATGGCGGAGGGGGCAATGAGCAGTTCTTC. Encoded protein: CASSHGGGGNEQFF.

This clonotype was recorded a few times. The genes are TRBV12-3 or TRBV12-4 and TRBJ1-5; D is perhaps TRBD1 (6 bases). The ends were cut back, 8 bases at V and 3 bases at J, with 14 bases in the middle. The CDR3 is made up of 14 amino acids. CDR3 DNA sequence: TGTGCCAGCGGCCTTACAGGGTACAATCAGCCCCAGCATTTT. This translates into CASGLTGYNQPQHF.

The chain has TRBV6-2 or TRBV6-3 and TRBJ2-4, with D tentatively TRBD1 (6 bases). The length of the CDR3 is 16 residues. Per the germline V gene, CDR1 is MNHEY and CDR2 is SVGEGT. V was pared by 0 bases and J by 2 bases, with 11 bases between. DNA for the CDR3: TGTGCCAGCAGTTACTCTAAGGACAGAACCAAAAACATTCAGTACTTC. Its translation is CASSYSKDRTKNIQYF.

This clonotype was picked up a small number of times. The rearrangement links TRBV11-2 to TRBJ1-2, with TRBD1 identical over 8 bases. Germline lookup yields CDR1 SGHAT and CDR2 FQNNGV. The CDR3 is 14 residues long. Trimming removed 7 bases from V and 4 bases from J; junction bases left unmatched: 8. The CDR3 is CASTPGQGGYGYTF. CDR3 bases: TGTGCCAGCACCCCAGGACAGGGTGGCTATGGCTACACCTTC. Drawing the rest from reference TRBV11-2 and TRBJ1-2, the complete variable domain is EAGVAQSPRYKIIEKRQSVAFWCNPISGHATLYWYQQILGQGPKLLIQFQNNGVVDDSQLPKDRFSAERLKGVDSTLKIQPAKLEDSAVYLCASTPGQGGYGYTFGSGTRLTVV.

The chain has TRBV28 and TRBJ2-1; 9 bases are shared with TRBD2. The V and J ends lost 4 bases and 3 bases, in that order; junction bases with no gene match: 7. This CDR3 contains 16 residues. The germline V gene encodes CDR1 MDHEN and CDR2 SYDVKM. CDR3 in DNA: TGTGCCAGCAGTTCCCGGCTAGCGGGACTCTACAATGAGCAGTTCTTC. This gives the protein CASSSRLAGLYNEQFF.

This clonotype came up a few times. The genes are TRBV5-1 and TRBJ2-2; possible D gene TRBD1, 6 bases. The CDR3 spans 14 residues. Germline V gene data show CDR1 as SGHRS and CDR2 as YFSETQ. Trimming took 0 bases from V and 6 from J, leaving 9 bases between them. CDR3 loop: CASSLAAGAGELFF. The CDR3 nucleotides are TGCGCCAGCAGCTTGGCGGCAGGGGCCGGGGAGCTGTTTTTT.

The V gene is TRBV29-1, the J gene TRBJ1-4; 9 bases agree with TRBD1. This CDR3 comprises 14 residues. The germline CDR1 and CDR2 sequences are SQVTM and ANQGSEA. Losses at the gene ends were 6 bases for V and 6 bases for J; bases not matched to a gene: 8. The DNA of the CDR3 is TGCAGCGTCGGAACCGGGACAGGGCATGAAAAACTGTTTTTT. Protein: CSVGTGTGHEKLFF.

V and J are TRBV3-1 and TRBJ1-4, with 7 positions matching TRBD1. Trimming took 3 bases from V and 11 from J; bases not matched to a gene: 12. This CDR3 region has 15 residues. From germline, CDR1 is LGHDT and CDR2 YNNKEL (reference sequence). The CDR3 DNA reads TGTGCCAGCAGCCACCAAGGGGGCAGGGGATGGAAACTGTTTTTT. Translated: CASSHQGGRGWKLFF.

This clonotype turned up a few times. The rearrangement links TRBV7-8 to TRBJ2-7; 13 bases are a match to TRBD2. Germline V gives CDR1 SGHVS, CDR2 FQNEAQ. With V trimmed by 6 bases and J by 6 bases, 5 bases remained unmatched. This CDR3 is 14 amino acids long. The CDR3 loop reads CASRRLAGGGEQYF. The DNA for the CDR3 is TGTGCCAGCAGGAGACTAGCGGGAGGCGGCGAGCAGTACTTC.

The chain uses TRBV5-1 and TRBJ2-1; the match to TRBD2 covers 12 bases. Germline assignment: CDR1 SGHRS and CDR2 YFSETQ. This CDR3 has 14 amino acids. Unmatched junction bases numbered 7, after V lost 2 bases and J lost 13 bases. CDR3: CASSLPSGRAPQFF. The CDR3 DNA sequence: TGCGCCAGCAGCTTACCTAGCGGGAGGGCCCCTCAGTTCTTC.

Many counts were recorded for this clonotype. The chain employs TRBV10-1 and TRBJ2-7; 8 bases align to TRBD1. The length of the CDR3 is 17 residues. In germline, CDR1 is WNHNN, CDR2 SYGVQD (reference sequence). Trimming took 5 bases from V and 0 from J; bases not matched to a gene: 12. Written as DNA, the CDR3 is TGCGCCAGCAGTCAAACCCAGGGGGCGCATCCCTCCTACGAGCAGTACTTC. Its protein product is CASSQTQGAHPSYEQYF.

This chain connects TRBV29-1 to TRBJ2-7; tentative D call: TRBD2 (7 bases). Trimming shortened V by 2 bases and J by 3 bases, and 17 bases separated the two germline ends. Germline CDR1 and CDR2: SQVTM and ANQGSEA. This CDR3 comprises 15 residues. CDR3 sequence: CSVEKRGANFYEQYF. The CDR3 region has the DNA TGCAGCGTTGAAAAACGGGGGGCGAACTTCTACGAGCAGTACTTC.

The CDR3: CASTLDRGGYEQYF. The CDR3 bases are TGTGCCAGCACCCTGGACAGGGGGGGATACGAGCAGTACTTC. The rearrangement uses TRBV12-3 or TRBV12-4 and TRBJ2-7; 10 nucleotides agree with TRBD1. J gave up 4 bases and V 7 bases, and 7 bases lay outside the gene matches. The CDR3 covers 14 residues.

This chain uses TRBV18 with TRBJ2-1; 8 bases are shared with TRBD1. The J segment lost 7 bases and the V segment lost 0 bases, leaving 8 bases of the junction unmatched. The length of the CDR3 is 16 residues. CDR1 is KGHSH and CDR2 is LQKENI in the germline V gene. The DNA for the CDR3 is TGTGCCAGCTCACCACCGTTGACAGGGGCCCCAAATGAGCAGTTCTTC. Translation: CASSPPLTGAPNEQFF.

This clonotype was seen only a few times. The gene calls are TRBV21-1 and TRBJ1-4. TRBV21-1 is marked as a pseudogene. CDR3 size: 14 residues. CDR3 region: CASSKDGHNEKLFF. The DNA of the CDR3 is TGTGCCAGCAGCAAAGATGGCCATAATGAAAAACTGTTTTTT.

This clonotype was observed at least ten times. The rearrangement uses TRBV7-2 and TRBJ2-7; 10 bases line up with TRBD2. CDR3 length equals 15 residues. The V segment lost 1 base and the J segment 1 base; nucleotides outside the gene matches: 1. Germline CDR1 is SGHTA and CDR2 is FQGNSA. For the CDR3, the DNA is TGTGCCAGCAGCTTAGGAGCGGGAGGGTCCTACGAGCAGTACTTC. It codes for CASSLGAGGSYEQYF.

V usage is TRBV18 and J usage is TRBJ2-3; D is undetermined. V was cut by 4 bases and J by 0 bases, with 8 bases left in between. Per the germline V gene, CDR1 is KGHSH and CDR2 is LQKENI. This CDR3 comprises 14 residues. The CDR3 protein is CASSQASSTDTQYF. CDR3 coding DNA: TGTGCCAGCTCACAGGCCTCTAGCACAGATACGCAGTATTTT.

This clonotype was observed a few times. The CDR3 DNA sequence: TGCGCCAGCAGCCAAGGTCTTGGACTAGTGTACGAGCAGTACTTC. It is translated as CASSQGLGLVYEQYF. The chain is built from TRBV4-1 and TRBJ2-7; 7 nucleotides align to TRBD2. Germline V gene data show CDR1 as MGHRA and CDR2 as YSYEKL. V lost 1 base and J lost 4; bases outside the gene matches: 7. The CDR3 has 15 residues.

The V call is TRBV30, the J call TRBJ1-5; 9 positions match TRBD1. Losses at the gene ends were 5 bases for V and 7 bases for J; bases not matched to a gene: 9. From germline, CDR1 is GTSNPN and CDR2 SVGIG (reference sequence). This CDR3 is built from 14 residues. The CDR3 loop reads CAWALTGGGQPQHF. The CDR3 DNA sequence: TGTGCCTGGGCGCTTACAGGGGGCGGCCAGCCCCAGCATTTT.

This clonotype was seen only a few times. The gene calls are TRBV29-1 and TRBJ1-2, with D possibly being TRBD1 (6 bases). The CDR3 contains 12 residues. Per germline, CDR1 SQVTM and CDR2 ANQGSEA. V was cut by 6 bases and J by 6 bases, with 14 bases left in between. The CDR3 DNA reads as TGCAGCGTGGTCCGGGACAAGGATGGCTACACCTTC. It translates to CSVVRDKDGYTF. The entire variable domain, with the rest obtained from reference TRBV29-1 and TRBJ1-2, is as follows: SAVISQKPSRDICQRGTSLTIQCQVDSQVTMMFWYRQQPGQSLTLIATANQGSEATYESGFVIDKFPISRPNLTFSTLTVSNMSPEDSSIYLCSVVRDKDGYTFGSGTRLTVV.

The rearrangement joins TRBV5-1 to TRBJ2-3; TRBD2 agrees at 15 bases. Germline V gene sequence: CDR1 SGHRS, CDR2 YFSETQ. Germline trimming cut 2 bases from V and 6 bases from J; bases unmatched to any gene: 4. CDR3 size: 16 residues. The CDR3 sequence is CASSFGTSGRYDTQYF. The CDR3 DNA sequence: TGCGCCAGCAGCTTTGGGACTAGCGGGAGGTATGATACGCAGTATTTT.

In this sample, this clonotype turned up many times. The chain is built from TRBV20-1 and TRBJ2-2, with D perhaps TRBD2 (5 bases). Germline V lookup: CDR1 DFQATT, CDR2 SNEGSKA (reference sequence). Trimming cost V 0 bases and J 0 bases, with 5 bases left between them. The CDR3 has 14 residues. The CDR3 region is CSAREGANTGELFF. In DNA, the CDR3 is TGCAGTGCTAGAGAGGGAGCGAACACCGGGGAGCTGTTTTTT.

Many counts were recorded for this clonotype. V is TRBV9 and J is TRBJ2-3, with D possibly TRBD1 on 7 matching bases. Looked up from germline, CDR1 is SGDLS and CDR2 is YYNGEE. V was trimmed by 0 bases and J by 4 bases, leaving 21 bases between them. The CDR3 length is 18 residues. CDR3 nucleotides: TGTGCCAGCAGCGTAGTAGCGGAAACAGGGGCGGCTTCAGATACGCAGTATTTT. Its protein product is CASSVVAETGAASDTQYF.

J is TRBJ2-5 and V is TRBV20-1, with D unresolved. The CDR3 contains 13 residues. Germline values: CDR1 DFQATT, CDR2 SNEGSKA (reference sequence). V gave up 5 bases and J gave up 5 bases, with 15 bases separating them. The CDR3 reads CSAPSPPGETQYF. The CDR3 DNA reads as TGCAGTGCTCCCTCCCCTCCGGGCGAGACCCAGTACTTC.

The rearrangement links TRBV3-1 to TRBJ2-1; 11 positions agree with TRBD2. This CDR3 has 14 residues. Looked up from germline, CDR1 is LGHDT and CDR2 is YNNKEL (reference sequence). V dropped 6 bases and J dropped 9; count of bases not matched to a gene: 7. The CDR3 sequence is CASSQSGLAAEQFF. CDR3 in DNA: TGTGCCAGCAGTCAATCGGGACTAGCGGCTGAGCAGTTCTTC.

The CDR3: CSARDPAAGGPTDTQYF. CDR3 in DNA: TGCAGTGCTAGAGACCCAGCTGCGGGAGGGCCGACAGATACGCAGTATTTT. The chain uses TRBV20-1 and TRBJ2-3, with 9 bases fitting TRBD2. V was pared by 0 bases and J by 3 bases, with 10 bases of the junction left unmatched. CDR1 and CDR2 from the germline V gene are DFQATT and SNEGSKA (reference sequence). This CDR3 is built from 17 residues.

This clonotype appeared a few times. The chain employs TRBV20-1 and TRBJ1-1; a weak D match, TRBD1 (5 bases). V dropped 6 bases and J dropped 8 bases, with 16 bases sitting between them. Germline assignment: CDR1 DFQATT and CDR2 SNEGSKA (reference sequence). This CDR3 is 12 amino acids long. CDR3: CSARGRGHEAFF. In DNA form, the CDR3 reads TGCAGTGCCCGTGGACGTGGACACGAAGCTTTCTTT.

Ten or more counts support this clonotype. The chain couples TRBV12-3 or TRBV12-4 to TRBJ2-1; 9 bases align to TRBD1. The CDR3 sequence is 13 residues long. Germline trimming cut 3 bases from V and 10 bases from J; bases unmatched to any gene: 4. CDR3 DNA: TGTGCCAGCAGTTTGACAGGGGGTGAAGAGCAGTTCTTC. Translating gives CASSLTGGEEQFF.

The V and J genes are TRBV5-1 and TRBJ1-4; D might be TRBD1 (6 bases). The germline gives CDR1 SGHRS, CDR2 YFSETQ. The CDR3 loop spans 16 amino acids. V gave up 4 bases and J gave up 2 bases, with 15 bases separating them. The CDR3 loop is CASSRATGQTNEKLFF. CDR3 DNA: TGCGCCAGCAGCCGCGCGACCGGACAGACTAATGAAAAACTGTTTTTT.

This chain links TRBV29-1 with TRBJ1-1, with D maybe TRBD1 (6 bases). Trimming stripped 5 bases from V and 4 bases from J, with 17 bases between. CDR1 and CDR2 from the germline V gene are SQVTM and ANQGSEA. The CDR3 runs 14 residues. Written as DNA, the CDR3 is TGCAGCGTTCTCCCCCGGGGGCACGGCACTGAAGCTTTCTTT. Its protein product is CSVLPRGHGTEAFF. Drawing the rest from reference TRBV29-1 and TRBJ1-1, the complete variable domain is SAVISQKPSRDICQRGTSLTIQCQVDSQVTMMFWYRQQPGQSLTLIATANQGSEATYESGFVIDKFPISRPNLTFSTLTVSNMSPEDSSIYLCSVLPRGHGTEAFFGQGTRLTVV.